This T cell receptor (beta chain) was profiled in a study of cytotoxic CD8 clonotypes in ibrutinib-treated CLL. About the research overall: Response was recorded as partial in roughly 24 patients and complete in 2; at median roughly 70 months, around 15 remained remitted and approximately twelve had progressed. The study, taken as a whole, reports: Higher clonality was seen at ibrutinib response and a return toward baseline at progression. Public clonotypes were uncommon and contracted or stayed stable on treatment.

This table comes from immunoSEQ multiplex PCR, and its TCRdb copy is limited to in-frame clones, with some not included. The table has about 160,000 clones, 81% seen once; the top ten hold 2% to 2.5%. Extraction of around 2 micrograms of genomic DNA from cryopreserved PBMCs supplied material for TCR beta libraries. Details on this clone: Its cognate antigen is unknown.

V lost 1 base and J lost 5; bases outside the gene matches: 7. The CDR3 runs 16 residues. The germline V gene has CDR1 MNHEY and CDR2 SMNVEV (reference sequence). This receptor was identified in a human donor with chronic lymphocytic leukemia. The chain carries TRBV27 and TRBJ2-5, with 10 bases lining up with TRBD2. Specimen: PBMCs, collected after 12 months of ibrutinib treatment. Here the CDR3 DNA reads TGTGCCAGCAGTTTATTACCAGCGGGGGGGCATGAGACCCAGTACTTC. This gives the protein CASSLLPAGGHETQYF.